These T cell receptor beta chains were read from a single sample in a study of blood T cell repertoires in COVID-19. The table came from immunoSEQ multiplex PCR; TCRdb's copy has only in-frame clones and leaves some out. The data hold about 240,000 clones, with roughly 87% observed a single time. Sequencing input: peripheral blood. The receptors were sampled from a man aged 60 to 75 who had recovered from COVID-19. Each CDR3 is given without its conserved first and last residue.

J gene: TRBJ1-5
V gene: TRBV21-1
CDR3 protein: ASSKIGGADGQPQH

J gene: TRBJ2-7
V gene: TRBV6-6
CDR3 protein: ASSPPGLADYEQY

J gene: TRBJ2-6
V gene: TRBV29-1
CDR3 protein: SVKRLAGDSGANVLT

J gene: TRBJ2-2
V gene: TRBV5-5
CDR3 protein: ASSLGTANTGELF

J gene: TRBJ1-1
V gene: TRBV7-8
CDR3 protein: ASSLVGRGAF

J gene: TRBJ1-2
V gene: TRBV12-3/TRBV12-4
CDR3 protein: ASSFQGRDGYT

J gene: TRBJ2-4
V gene: TRBV11-2
CDR3 protein: ASSPRAENIQY

J gene: TRBJ1-4
V gene: TRBV7-2
CDR3 protein: ASSLESGANEKLF

J gene: TRBJ1-1
V gene: TRBV24-1
CDR3 protein: ATLLPLDKMNTEAF

J gene: TRBJ2-7
V gene: TRBV30
CDR3 protein: AWSWQGYEQY